Following are 3 T cell receptor beta chains from one sample sequenced in a study of Graves' ophthalmopathy and Graves' hyperthyroidism. Amplified TCR beta CDR3 regions were obtained using RNA transcripts as template. First-round RT-PCR employed HTBI primers, with a second-round multiplex PCR after it. In TCRdb, the multiplex PCR reads were re-called with MiXCR into one record per CDR3 protein. The sample includes hundreds of thousands of distinct CDR3 sequences, under 50% of them seen just once. Sequencing was done on a sample of peripheral blood. These receptors came from an adult man with Graves' ophthalmopathy.

This clonotype was recorded many times. The chain couples TRBV5-1 to TRBJ2-6, with TRBD1 matching over 9 bases. The V gene end was trimmed by 4 bases and the J gene end by 4 bases; junction bases not matched to a gene: 12. This CDR3 region has 18 residues. From germline, CDR1 is SGHRS and CDR2 YFSETQ. The CDR3 nucleotides are TGCGCCAGCAGCCCAGATCGGACAGGGGTCTCCGGGGCCAACGTCCTGACTTTC. Translated: CASSPDRTGVSGANVLTF.

In its sample, this clonotype was seen many times. V is TRBV27 and J is TRBJ1-2; D is perhaps TRBD1 (6 bases). The CDR3 spans 14 residues. Trimming removed 6 bases from V and 0 bases from J, with 11 bases in between. CDR1 is MNHEY, CDR2 SMNVEV, per germline (reference sequence). The CDR3 nucleotides are TGTGCCAGCAGCTTGAGGGGGGCTAACTATGGCTACACCTTC. Translated, it gives CASSLRGANYGYTF.

This clonotype was counted only a few times. The rearrangement uses TRBV6-1 and TRBJ1-6; no clear D. Germline assignment: CDR1 MNHNS and CDR2 SASEGT. This CDR3 is 14 amino acids long. V lost 2 bases to trimming and J lost 3 bases, with 5 bases between them. The chain's CDR3 is CASSERNYNSPLHF. CDR3 bases: TGTGCCAGCAGTGAACGGAACTATAATTCACCCCTCCACTTT.